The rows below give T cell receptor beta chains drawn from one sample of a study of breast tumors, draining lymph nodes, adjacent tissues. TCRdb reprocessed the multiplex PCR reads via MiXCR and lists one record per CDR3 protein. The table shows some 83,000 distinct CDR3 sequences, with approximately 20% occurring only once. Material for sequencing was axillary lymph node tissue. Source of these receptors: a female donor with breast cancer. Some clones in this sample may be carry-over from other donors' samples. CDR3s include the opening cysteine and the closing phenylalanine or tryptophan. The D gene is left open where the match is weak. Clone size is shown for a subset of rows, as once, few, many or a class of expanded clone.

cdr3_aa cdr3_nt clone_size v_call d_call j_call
CASSLHSGTSYEQYF TGTGCCAGCAGCCTTCATAGCGGGACCTCCTACGAGCAGTACTTC many TRBV4-2 TRBD2 TRBJ2-7
CSAGDAGLAIGNEQFF TGCAGCGCAGGAGACGCGGGACTAGCGATAGGGAATGAGCAGTTCTTC many TRBV29-1 TRBD2 TRBJ2-1
CASGLAGVAGAGELFF TGCGCCAGCGGCTTGGCCGGGGTAGCGGGCGCCGGGGAGCTGTTTTTT few TRBV5-1 TRBD2 TRBJ2-2
CASNPPGRFGGELFF TGTGCCAGCAACCCCCCCGGAAGATTCGGCGGGGAGCTGTTTTTT many TRBV6-1 . TRBJ2-2
CAIRPGLDNEQFF TGTGCCATCAGGCCGGGACTAGACAATGAGCAGTTCTTC . TRBV10-3 TRBD2 TRBJ2-1
CASSPTSGRYNEQFF TGTGCCAGCAGCCCGACTAGCGGGAGATACAATGAGCAGTTCTTC many TRBV7-2 TRBD2 TRBJ2-1
CASKGGHTNTGELFF TGTGCCAGCAAAGGGGGACACACGAACACCGGGGAGCTGTTTTTT many TRBV2 . TRBJ2-2
CASTWTSGPYEQYF TGTGCCAGCACCTGGACTAGCGGGCCGTACGAGCAGTACTTC many TRBV6-1 TRBD2 TRBJ2-7
CASSQDRVGTDTQYF TGTGCCAGCAGCCAAGACAGGGTAGGCACAGATACGCAGTATTTT many TRBV4-2 . TRBJ2-3
CASRSGTPTGELFF TGTGCCAGCAGGTCCGGGACACCCACCGGGGAGCTGTTTTTT many TRBV12-3/TRBV12-4 . TRBJ2-2